This note documents a single TCR beta chain sequence. Antigen unknown. Profiled with immunoSEQ multiplex PCR; TCRdb holds only in-frame clones, not every one. The sample's table shows just under 10,000 clones. The sample belongs to a study of synovial regulatory T cells in juvenile arthritis. The study, taken as a whole, reports: iaTreg TCR repertoires were largely private across patients and partially overlapped synovial Teff and blood CPL.

In germline, CDR1 is SSHAT, CDR2 FNYEAQ (reference sequence). The CDR3 consists of 14 residues. The nucleotide record is missing. The sequenced material came from Treg cells from blood. The sample's subset: remaining (HLA-DR-negative) circulating blood Treg cells. The chain employs TRBV7-7 and TRBJ2-5; TCRdb gives TRBD1 as the D gene, but with no DNA this cannot be confirmed. The receptor was isolated from a donor aged 2-35 years with juvenile idiopathic arthritis. CDR3: CASSALGQGETQYF.